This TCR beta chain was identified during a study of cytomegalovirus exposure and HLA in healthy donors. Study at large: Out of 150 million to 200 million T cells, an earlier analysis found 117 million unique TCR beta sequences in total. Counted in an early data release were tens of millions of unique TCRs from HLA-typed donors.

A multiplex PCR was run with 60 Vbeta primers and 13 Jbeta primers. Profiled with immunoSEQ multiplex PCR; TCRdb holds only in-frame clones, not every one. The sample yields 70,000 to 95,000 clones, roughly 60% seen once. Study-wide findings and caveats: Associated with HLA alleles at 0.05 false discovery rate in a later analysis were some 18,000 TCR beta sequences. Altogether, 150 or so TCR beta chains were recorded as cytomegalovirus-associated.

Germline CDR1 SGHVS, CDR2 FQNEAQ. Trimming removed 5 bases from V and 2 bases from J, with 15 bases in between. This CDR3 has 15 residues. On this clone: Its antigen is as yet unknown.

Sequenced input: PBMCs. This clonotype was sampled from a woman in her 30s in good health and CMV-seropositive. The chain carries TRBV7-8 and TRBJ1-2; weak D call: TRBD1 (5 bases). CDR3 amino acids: CASSTNAGLNYGYTF. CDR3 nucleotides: TGTGCCAGCAGCACCAACGCAGGGTTGAACTATGGCTACACCTTC.